This T cell receptor (beta chain) is from a study of cytomegalovirus exposure and HLA in healthy donors. Study background: An analysis done earlier identified more than 90 million unique TCR beta sequences from 190 million or so T cells.

In the case of this clone: Its target is not known.

60 Vbeta and 13 Jbeta primers were used in PCR. TCRdb's table, derived via immunoSEQ multiplex PCR, lists solely in-frame clones and lacks some. The repertoire holds approximately 110,000 clones, with about 70% as singletons. Findings and limits, study-wide: Reported results showed that the classifier diagnosed cytomegalovirus status with high specificity and sensitivity.

Sequencing input: PBMCs. The sequence came from a woman under 40 in good health and CMV-seronegative.

CDR3 amino acids: CASRRQGSSAEAFF. The CDR3 DNA reads as TGTGCCAGCAGACGACAGGGTTCCTCGGCTGAAGCTTTCTTT. The gene calls are TRBV25-1 and TRBJ1-1; 7 bases line up with TRBD1. Germline lookup yields CDR1 MGHDK and CDR2 SYGVNS. With 6 bases clipped from V and 6 bases from J, the junction kept 10 bases outside the gene matches. CDR3 size: 14 residues.